This TCR delta chain was sequenced during a study of gamma-delta T cells after stem cell transplantation (dated by TCRdb to 2016 to 2017). V lost 3 bases and J lost 8 bases, and the count of bases not matched to a germline gene is 11. The germline V gene yields GEAIGNYY for CDR1 and EKD for CDR2. Taken from cysteine to phenylalanine, the CDR3 has 14 residues. Just CDR3 DNA is preserved here, 42 bases in frame from base 1. Library preparation employed RT-PCR. The reads were generated on an Illumina MiSeq. TCRdb reanalyzed the public reads with the CATT caller, and identical DNA sequences were merged afterwards. Across this sample there are more than 2,000 delta-chain clones, with roughly 2% seen only once. About 15% of the sample is held by the ten biggest clonotypes. About this clone: Its antigen is unknown. With a far larger clone one base away, a read error is the likely cause.

This sequence originates from a human donor. It is not recorded whose cells these are; they may come from a transplant donor. The chain was built from TRDV2 and TRDJ1; 7 central nucleotides agree with TRDD3. Sequencing was done on a sample of gamma-delta T cells. DNA sequence: TGTGCCTGTGACCCCGTACTGGGGAACTCGAAACTCATCTTT. Its product reads: CACDPVLGNSKLIF.